A single sample is the source of the 2 T cell receptor beta chains below, sequenced in a study of cytomegalovirus exposure and HLA in healthy donors. This PCR relied on a set of 60 Vbeta primers and 13 Jbeta primers. TCRdb keeps only in-frame clones here, not all; method: immunoSEQ multiplex PCR. Seen here are 100,000 to 150,000 clones, just under 75% observed once, and the top ten hold approximately 7%. Input material: PBMCs. The receptors were sampled from a man aged 35 to 55 in good health and CMV-seropositive.

The chain couples TRBV7-9 to TRBJ2-7; 12 bases match TRBD1. The CDR3 is 14 amino acids. The trim removed 5 bases at V and 5 bases at J, leaving 4 bases unmatched. CDR1 and CDR2 from the germline V gene are SEHNR and FQNEAQ (reference sequence). CDR3 coding DNA: TGTGCCAGCAGCACCGGGACAGGGGGCCACGAGCAGTACTTC. It translates to CASSTGTGGHEQYF.

This clone was counted a few times. The chain carries TRBV10-1 and TRBJ1-1, with TRBD1 as a possible D gene (6 bases). The CDR3 covers 13 residues. Per germline, CDR1 WNHNN and CDR2 SYGVQD (reference sequence). Trimming removed 3 bases at V and 1 base at J, with 6 bases between. CDR3 sequence reads: CASSEQGNTEAFF. The CDR3 nucleotides are TGCGCCAGCAGTGAACAGGGGAACACTGAAGCTTTCTTT.